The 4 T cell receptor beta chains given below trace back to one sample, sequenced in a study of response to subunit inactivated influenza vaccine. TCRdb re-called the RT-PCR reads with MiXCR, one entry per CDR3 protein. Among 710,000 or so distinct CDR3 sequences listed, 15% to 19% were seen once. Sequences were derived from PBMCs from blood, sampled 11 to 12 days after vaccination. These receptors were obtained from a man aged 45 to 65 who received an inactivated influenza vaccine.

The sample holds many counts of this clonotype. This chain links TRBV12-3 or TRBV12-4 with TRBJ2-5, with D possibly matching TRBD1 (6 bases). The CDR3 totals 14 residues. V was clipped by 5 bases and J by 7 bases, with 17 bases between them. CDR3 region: CASSDRGQPRTQYF. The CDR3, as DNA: TGTGCCAGCAGTGACCGTGGACAGCCCCGGACCCAGTACTTC.

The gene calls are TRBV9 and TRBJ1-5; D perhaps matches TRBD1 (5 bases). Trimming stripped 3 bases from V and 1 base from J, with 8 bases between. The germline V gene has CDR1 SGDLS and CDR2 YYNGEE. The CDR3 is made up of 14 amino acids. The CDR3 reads CASSARDSNQPQHF. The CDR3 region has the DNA TGTGCCAGCAGCGCCCGGGACAGCAATCAGCCCCAGCATTTT.

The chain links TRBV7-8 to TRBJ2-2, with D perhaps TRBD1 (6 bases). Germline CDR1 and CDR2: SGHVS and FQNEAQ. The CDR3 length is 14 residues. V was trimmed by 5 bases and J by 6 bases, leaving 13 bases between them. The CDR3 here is CASSGGAGAGELFF. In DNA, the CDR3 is TGTGCCAGCAGCGGAGGAGCAGGGGCCGGGGAGCTGTTTTTT.

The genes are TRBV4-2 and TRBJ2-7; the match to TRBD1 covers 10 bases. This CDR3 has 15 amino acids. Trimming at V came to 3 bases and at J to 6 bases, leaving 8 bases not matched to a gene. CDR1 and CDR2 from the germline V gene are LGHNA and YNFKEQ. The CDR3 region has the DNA TGTGCCAGCAGCCAGACCGGGACAGGGGTTCTCGAGCAGTACTTC. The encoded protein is CASSQTGTGVLEQYF.